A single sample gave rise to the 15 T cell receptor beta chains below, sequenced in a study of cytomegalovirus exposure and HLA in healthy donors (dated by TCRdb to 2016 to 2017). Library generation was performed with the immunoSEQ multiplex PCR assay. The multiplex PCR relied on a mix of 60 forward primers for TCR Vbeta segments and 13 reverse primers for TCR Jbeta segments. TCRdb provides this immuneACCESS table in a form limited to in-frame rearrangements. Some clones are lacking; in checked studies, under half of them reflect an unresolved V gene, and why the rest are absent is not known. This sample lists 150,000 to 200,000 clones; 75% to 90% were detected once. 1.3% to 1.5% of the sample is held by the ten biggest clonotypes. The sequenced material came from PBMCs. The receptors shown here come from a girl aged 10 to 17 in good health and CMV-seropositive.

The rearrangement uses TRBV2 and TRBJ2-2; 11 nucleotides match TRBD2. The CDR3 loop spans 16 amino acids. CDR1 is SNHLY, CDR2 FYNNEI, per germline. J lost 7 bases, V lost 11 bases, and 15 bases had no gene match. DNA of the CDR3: TGTGCCGGAACCGCACTAGCGGGAGCGGGTATCGGGGAGCTGTTTTTT. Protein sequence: CAGTALAGAGIGELFF.

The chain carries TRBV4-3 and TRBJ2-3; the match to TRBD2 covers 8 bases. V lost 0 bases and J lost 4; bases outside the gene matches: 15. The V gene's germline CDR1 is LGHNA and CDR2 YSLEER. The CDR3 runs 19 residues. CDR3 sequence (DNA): TGCGCCAGCAGCCAAGATCTCGGAGGGGAGGCGGGAGGAGCAGATACGCAGTATTTT. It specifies CASSQDLGGEAGGADTQYF.

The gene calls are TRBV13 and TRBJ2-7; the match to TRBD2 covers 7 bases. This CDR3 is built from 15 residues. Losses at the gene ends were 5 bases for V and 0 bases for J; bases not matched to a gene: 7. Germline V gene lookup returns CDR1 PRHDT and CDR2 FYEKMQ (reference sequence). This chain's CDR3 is CASSNLAVSSYEQYF. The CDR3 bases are TGTGCCAGCAGCAACCTAGCGGTAAGCTCCTACGAGCAGTACTTC.

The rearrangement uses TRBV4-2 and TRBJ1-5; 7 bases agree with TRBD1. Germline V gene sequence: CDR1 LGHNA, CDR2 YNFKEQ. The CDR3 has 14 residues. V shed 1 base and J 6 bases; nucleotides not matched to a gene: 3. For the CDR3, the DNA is TGTGCCAGCAGCCAAGGACAGGGTGGTCAGCCCCAGCATTTT. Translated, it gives CASSQGQGGQPQHF.

CDR3: CASSLVPLAGGRNEQFF. DNA for the CDR3: TGTGCCAGCAGCTTAGTCCCGCTAGCGGGAGGCAGGAATGAGCAGTTCTTC. The V gene is TRBV11-2, the J gene TRBJ2-1; TRBD2 matches at 11 bases. Germline CDR1 and CDR2: SGHAT and FQNNGV. The V and J ends lost 1 base and 7 bases, in that order; junction bases with no gene match: 9. The CDR3 is 17 residues long.

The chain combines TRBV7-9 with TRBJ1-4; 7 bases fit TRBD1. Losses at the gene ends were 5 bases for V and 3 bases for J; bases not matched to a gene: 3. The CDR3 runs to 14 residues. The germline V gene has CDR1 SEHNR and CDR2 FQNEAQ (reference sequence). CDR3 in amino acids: CASSADRSNEKLFF. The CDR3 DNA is TGTGCCAGCAGCGCGGACAGGTCTAATGAAAAACTGTTTTTT.

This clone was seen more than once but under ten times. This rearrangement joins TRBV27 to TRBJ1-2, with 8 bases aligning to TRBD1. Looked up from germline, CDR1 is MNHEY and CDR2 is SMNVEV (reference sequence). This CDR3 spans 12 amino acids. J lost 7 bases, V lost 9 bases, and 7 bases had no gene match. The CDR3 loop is CASGQGALGYTF. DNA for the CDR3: TGTGCCAGTGGGCAGGGGGCTCTTGGCTACACCTTC.

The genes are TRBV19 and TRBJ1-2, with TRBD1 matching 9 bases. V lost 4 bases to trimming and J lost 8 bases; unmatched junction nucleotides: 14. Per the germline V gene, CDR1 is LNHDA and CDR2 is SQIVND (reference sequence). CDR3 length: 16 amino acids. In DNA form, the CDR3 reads TGTGCCAGTAGTACCCAACGCCGGGACAGGGTCGGAGGCTACACCTTC. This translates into CASSTQRRDRVGGYTF.

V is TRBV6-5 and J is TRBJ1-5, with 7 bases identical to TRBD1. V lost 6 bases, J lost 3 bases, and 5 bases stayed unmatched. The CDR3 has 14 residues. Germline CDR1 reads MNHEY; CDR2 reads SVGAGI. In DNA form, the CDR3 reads TGTGCCAGCAGCCGGGGACAGCTCAATCAGCCCCAGCATTTT. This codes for CASSRGQLNQPQHF.

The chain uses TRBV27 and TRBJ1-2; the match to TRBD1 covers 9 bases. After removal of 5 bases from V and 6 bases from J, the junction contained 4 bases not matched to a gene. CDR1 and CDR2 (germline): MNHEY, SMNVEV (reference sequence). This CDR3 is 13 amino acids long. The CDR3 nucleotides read TGTGCCAGCAGTCCAGGGACAGGGAATGGCTACACCTTC. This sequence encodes CASSPGTGNGYTF.

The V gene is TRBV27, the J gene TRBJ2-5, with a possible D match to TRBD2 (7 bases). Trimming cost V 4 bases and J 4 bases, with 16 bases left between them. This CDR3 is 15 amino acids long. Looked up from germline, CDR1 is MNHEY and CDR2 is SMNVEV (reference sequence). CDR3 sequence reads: CASSWGGGSAETQYF. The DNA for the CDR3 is TGTGCCAGCAGTTGGGGGGGCGGGAGCGCAGAGACCCAGTACTTC.

This CDR3 reads CASSLVGLVPATQYF. The DNA for the CDR3 is TGTGCCAGCAGCTTGGTGGGACTAGTGCCGGCGACCCAGTACTTC. The chain couples TRBV5-4 to TRBJ2-5; 8 nucleotides align to TRBD2. CDR1 is SGHNT, CDR2 YYREEE, per germline (reference sequence). This CDR3 has 15 amino acids. V was clipped by 0 bases and J by 7 bases; unmatched bases: 8.

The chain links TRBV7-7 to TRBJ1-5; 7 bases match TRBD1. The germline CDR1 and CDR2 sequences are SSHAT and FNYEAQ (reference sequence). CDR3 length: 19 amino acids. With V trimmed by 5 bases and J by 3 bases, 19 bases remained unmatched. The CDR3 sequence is CASSRITTGRKVVNQPQHF. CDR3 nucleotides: TGTGCCAGCAGCCGAATAACGACAGGGAGGAAGGTGGTCAATCAGCCCCAGCATTTT.

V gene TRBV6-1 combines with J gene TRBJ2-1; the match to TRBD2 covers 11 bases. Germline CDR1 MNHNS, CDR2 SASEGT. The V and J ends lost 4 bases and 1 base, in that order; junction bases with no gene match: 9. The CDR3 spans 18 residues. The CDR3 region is CASSAIAGGDFSYNEQFF. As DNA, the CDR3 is TGTGCCAGCAGTGCAATAGCGGGAGGGGATTTTTCCTACAATGAGCAGTTCTTC.

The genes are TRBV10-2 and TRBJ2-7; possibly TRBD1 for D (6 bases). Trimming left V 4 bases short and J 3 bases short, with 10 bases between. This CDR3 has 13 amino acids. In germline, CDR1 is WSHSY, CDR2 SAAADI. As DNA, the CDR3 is TGCGCCAGCAGTGTAACAGGGTACTACGAGCAGTACTTC. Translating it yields CASSVTGYYEQYF.